The T cell receptor (beta chain) described here comes from a study of monozygotic twins with inflammatory bowel disease. Notes on the study in general: Discordant twins had repertoire similarity that did not differ from that of concordant twins, possibly from limited power. The study supported no single strong signal or clonotype linked to IBD.

Germline V lookup: CDR1 SGHTA, CDR2 FQGNSA. The CDR3 length is 12 residues. Points on this clonotype: Its specificity is not known.

The team made cDNA by running eight separate reactions for each sample. Template switching introduced UMIs that contain a 6-nucleotide sample barcode. TCRdb reworked the 5' RACE reads into one entry per CDR3 protein, no DNA. The sample table includes 120,000 to 150,000 distinct CDR3 sequences. This receptor was identified in a human donor with ulcerative colitis or Crohn's disease, or a healthy co-twin of an affected twin (not recorded which). The V call is TRBV7-2, the J call TRBJ2-3; TCRdb's D call of TRBD1 is untestable without DNA. Material for sequencing was blood. CDR3 protein: CASSRGLDTQYF.